This T cell receptor (beta chain) comes out of a study of early T cells in non-severe SARS-CoV-2 infection. General study results and limits: Anti-spike CD8 specificities were favored by VDJdb matching, whose results missed private and CD4 specificities.

cDNA molecules, individually, were tagged with unique molecular identifiers. From the 5' RACE reads, TCRdb called clonotypes with MiXCR, one entry per CDR3 protein. The top ten clones hold more than 4.5% of a sample with under 95,000 distinct CDR3 sequences, roughly an eighth of them seen once. Germline values: CDR1 SGHRS, CDR2 YFSETQ. CDR3 length equals 16 residues. The J segment lost 5 bases and the V segment lost 4 bases, leaving 11 bases of the junction unmatched. Concerning this clonotype: No antigen is known for it.

This clonotype was sampled from an adult who was a healthcare worker with PCR-confirmed SARS-CoV-2 infection or an uninfected control (not recorded which). The rearrangement links TRBV5-1 to TRBJ2-1, with 8 bases lining up with TRBD1. The source material was whole blood. The CDR3 is CASSRRQGLGNNEQFF. CDR3 DNA: TGCGCCAGCAGCCGGAGACAGGGGCTAGGCAACAATGAGCAGTTCTTC.